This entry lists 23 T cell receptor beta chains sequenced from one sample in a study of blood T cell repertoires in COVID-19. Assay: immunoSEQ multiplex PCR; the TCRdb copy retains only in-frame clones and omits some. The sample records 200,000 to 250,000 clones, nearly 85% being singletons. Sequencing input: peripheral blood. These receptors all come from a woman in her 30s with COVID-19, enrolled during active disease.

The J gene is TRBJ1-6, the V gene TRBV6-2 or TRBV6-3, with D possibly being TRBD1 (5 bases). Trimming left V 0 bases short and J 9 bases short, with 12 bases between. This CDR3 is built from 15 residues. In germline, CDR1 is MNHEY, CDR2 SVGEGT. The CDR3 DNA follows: TGTGCCAGCAGTTACTCGGGCCAGGGAGGTTCACCCCTCCACTTT. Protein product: CASSYSGQGGSPLHF.

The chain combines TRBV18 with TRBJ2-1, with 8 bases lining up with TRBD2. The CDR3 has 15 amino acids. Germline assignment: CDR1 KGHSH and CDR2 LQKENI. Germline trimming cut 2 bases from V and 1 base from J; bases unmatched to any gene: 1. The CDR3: CASSPGTRSYNEQFF. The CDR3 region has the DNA TGTGCCAGCTCACCAGGGACTAGGTCCTACAATGAGCAGTTCTTC.

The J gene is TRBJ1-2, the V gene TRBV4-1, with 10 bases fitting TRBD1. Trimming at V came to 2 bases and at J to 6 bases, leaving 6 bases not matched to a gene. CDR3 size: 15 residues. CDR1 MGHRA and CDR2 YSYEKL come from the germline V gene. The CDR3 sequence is CASSQTTGGFNGYTF. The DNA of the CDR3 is TGCGCCAGCAGCCAAACGACAGGGGGCTTCAATGGCTACACCTTC.

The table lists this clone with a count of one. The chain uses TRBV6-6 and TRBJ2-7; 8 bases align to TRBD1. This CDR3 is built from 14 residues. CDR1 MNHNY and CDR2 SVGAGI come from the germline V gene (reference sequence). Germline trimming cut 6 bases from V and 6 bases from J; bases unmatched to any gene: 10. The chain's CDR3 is CASSLDRVLGEQYF. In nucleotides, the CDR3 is TGTGCCAGCAGCCTGGACAGGGTACTTGGCGAGCAGTACTTC.

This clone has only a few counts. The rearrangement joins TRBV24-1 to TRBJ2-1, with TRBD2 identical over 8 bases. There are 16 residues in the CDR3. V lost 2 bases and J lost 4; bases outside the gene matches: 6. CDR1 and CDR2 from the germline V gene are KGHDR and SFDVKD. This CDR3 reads CATSDSGLVSYNEQFF. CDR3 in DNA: TGTGCCACCAGTGATTCGGGACTAGTTTCTTACAATGAGCAGTTCTTC.

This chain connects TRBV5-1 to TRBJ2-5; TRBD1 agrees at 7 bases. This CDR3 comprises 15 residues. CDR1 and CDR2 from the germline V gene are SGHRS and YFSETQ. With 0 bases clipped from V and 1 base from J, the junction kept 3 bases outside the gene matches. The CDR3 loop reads CASSLERTGQETQYF. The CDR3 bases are TGCGCCAGCAGCTTGGAACGGACAGGCCAAGAGACCCAGTACTTC.

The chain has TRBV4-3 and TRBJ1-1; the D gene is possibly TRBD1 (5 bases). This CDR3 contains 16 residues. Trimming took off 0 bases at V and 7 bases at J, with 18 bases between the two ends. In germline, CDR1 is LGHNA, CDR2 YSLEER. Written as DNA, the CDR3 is TGCGCCAGCAGCCAAGATCAGAACAGGCTATCGGATGAAGCTTTCTTT. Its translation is CASSQDQNRLSDEAFF.

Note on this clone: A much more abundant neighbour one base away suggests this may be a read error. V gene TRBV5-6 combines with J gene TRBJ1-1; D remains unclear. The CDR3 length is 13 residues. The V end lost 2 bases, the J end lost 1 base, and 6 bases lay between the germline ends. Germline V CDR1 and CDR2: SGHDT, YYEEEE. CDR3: CASSLGGNTEAFF. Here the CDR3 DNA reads TGTGCCAGCAGCTTAGGCGGGAACACTGAAGCTTTCTTT.

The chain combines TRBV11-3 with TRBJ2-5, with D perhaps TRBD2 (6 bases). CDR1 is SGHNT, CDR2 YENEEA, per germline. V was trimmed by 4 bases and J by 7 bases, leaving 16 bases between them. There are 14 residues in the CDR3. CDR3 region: CASSSKEGTGTQYF. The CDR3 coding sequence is TGTGCCAGCAGCTCCAAGGAGGGGACGGGGACCCAGTACTTC.

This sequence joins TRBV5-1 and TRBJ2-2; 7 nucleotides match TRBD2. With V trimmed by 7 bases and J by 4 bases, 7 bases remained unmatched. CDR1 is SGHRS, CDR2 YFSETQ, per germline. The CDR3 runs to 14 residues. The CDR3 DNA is TGCGCCAGCGGCGGGAGTGGTTTCACCGGGGAGCTGTTTTTT. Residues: CASGGSGFTGELFF.

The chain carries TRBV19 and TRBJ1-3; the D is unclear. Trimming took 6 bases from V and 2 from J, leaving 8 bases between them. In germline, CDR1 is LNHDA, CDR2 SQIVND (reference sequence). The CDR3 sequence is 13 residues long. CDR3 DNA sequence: TGTGCCAGTAGCAAACCGGCTGGAAACACCATATATTTT. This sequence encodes CASSKPAGNTIYF.

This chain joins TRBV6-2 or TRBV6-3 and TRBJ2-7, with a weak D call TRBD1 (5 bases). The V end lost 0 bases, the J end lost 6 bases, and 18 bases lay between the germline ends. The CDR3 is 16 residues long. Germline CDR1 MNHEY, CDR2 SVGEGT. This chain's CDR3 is CASSYSGLDRSGEQYF. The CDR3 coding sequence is TGTGCCAGCAGTTACTCGGGGCTAGATAGATCGGGCGAGCAGTACTTC.

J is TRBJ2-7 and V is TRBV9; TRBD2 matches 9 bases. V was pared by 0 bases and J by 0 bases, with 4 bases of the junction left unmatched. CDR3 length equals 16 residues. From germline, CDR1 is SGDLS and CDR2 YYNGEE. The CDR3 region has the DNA TGTGCCAGCAGCGTAGGCTTTAGCGGGGGCTCCTACGAGCAGTACTTC. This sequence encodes CASSVGFSGGSYEQYF.

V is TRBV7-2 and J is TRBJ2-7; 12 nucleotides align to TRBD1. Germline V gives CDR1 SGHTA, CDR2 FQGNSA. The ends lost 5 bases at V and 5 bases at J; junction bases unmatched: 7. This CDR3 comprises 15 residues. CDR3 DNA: TGTGCCAGCAGCCCGGGACAGGGGGCTGCCAACGAGCAGTACTTC. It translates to CASSPGQGAANEQYF.

The CDR3 nucleotides are TGTGCCTGGAGTGTTATAGCGGGGGGTCAGCAGTTCTTC. This translates into CAWSVIAGGQQFF. The V and J genes are TRBV30 and TRBJ2-1; TRBD2 matches at 10 bases. V lost 0 bases, J lost 11 bases, and 4 bases stayed unmatched. CDR1 is GTSNPN, CDR2 SVGIG, per germline (reference sequence). The CDR3 has 13 amino acids.

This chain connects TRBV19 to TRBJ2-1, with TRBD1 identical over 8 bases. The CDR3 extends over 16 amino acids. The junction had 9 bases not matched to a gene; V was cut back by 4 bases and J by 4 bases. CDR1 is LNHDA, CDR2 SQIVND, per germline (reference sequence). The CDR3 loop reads CASSTGTGIGYNEQFF. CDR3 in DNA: TGTGCCAGTAGTACCGGGACAGGCATCGGATACAATGAGCAGTTCTTC.

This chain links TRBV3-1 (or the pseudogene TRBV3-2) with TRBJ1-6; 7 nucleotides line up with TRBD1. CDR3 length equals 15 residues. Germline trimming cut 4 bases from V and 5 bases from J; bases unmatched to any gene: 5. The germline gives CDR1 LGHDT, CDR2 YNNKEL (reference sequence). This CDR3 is CASSPRDRNNSPLHF. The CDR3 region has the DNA TGTGCCAGCAGCCCCCGGGACAGAAATAATTCACCCCTCCACTTT.

CDR3 nucleotides: TGTGCCAGCAGGGGACTAGCGGGGTTTTTAGATACGCAGTATTTT. Its translation: CASRGLAGFLDTQYF. The chain employs TRBV7-9 and TRBJ2-3, with 13 bases lining up with TRBD2. J lost 5 bases, V lost 6 bases, and 5 bases had no gene match. This CDR3 has 15 residues. Per the germline V gene, CDR1 is SEHNR and CDR2 is FQNEAQ (reference sequence).

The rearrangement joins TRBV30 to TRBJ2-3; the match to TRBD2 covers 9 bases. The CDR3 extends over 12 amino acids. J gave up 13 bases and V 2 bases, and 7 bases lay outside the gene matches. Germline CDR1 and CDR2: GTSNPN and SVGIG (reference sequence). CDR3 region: CAWSSLAGSEYF. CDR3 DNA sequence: TGTGCCTGGAGTTCGCTAGCGGGGTCGGAGTATTTT.

CDR3 region: CASSQGLGARGTDTQYF. The CDR3 DNA reads as TGCGCCAGCAGCCAAGGGCTAGGGGCTAGAGGTACAGATACGCAGTATTTT. The V call is TRBV4-3, the J call TRBJ2-3; D perhaps matches TRBD1 (5 bases). V was clipped by 1 base and J by 3 bases, with 17 bases between them. The CDR3 contains 17 residues. The germline V gene encodes CDR1 LGHNA and CDR2 YSLEER.

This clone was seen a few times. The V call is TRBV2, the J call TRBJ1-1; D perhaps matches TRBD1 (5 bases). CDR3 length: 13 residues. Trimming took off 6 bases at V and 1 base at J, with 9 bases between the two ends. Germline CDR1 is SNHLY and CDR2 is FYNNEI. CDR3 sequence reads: CASRTDRNTEAFF. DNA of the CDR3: TGTGCCAGCAGGACAGATAGGAACACTGAAGCTTTCTTT.

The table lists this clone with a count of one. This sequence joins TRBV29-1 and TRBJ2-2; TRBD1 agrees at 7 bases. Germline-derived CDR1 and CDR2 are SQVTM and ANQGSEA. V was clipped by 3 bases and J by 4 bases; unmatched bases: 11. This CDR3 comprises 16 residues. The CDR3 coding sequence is TGCAGCGTTGAGTTCTGGGGCAGGGGGTTCACCGGGGAGCTGTTTTTT. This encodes CSVEFWGRGFTGELFF.

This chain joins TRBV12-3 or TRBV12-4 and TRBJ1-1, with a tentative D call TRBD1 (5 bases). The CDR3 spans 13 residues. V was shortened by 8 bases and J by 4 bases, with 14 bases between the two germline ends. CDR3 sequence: CASWGGWRTEAFF. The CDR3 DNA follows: TGTGCCAGCTGGGGGGGGTGGCGCACTGAAGCTTTCTTT.